This TCR beta chain stems from a study of cytomegalovirus exposure and HLA in healthy donors. Study findings and constraints: Most TCR sequences showed up rarely, but some public TCRs showed up in many donors. Cytomegalovirus status was reportedly diagnosed by the classifier with high specificity and sensitivity.

To note about this clone: Its antigen remains unidentified.

In the PCR, 60 Vbeta and 13 Jbeta primers were used. Sequencing was performed with immunoSEQ multiplex PCR; in TCRdb, only in-frame clones are kept and a portion is missing. The table shows some 85,000 clones, with under 85% occurring only once. Germline assignment: CDR1 MNHEY and CDR2 SVGAGI. The CDR3 consists of 13 residues. V dropped 8 bases and J dropped 0 bases, with 8 bases sitting between them. Sequencing input: PBMCs. The chain is built from TRBV6-5 and TRBJ1-5, with a weak D call TRBD1 (5 bases). The clonotype originates from a male donor in good health and CMV-seronegative. CDR3: CASGANSNQPQHF. CDR3 in DNA: TGTGCCAGCGGGGCGAATAGCAATCAGCCCCAGCATTTT.